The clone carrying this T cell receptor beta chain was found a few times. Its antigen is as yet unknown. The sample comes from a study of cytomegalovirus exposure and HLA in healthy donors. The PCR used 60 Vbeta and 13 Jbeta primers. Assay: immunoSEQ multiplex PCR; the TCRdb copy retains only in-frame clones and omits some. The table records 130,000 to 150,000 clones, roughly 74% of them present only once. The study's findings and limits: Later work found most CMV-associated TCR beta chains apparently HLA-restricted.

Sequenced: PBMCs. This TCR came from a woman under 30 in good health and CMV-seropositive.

The CDR3 DNA reads as TGTGCCAGCAGCTCCGAGGGGACAGGGAAAAACATTCAGTACTTC. Translation gives CASSSEGTGKNIQYF. V is TRBV11-2 and J is TRBJ2-4; 9 bases line up with TRBD1. Germline lookup yields CDR1 SGHAT and CDR2 FQNNGV. Trimming took 4 bases from V and 4 from J; bases not matched to a gene: 5. The CDR3 is 15 amino acids.